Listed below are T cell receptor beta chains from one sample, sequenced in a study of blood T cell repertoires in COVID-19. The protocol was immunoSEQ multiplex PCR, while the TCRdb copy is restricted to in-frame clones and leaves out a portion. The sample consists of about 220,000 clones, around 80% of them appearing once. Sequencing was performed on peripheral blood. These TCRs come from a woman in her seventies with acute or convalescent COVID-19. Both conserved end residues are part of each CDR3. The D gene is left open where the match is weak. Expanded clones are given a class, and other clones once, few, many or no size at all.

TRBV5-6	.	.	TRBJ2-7	TGTGCCAGCAACCAGCGGGGAAGGAGGAGAGGGGGATCCTACGAGCAGTACTTC	CASNQRGRRRGGSYEQYF
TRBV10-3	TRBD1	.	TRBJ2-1	TGTGCCATCGGGGGACAGGGGGGGAAAATGACCAACGTTAGCTCCTACAATGAGCAGTTCTTC	CAIGGQGGKMTNVSSYNEQFF
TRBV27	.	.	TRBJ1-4	TGTGCCAGCAGTTTATCTCGAGCTGCCGGTCGTGAAAAACTGTTTTTT	CASSLSRAAGREKLFF
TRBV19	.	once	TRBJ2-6	TGTGCCAGTAGAAGTCAGGGTTGGGGGCTAAGCTCTGGGGCCAACGTCCTGACTTTC	CASRSQGWGLSSGANVLTF
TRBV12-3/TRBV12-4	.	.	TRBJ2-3	TGTGCCACCTTGCGGGTGAGGACAGATACGCAGTATTTT	CATLRVRTDTQYF
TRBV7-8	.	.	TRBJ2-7	TGTGCCAGCAGCTTTGGGGGCAGAACCTACGAGCAGTACTTC	CASSFGGRTYEQYF
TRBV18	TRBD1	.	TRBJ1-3	TGTGCCAGCTCACCACAGGGACAGGGCTCTGGAAACACCATATATTTT	CASSPQGQGSGNTIYF
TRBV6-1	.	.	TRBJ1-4	TGTGCCAGCAGTGAGCGGGGGGTGACTAATGAAAAACTGTTTTTT	CASSERGVTNEKLFF
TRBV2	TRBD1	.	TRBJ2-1	TGTGCCAGCAGTCCCGACAGACAGGGCTACAATGAGCAGTTCTTC	CASSPDRQGYNEQFF
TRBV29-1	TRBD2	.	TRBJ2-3	TGCAGCGGACTAGCGGGGATCACAGATACGCAGTATTTT	CSGLAGITDTQYF
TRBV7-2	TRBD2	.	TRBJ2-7	TGTGCCAGCAGCTTAGCTGGTCGGCGGGGGGACCACGAGCAGTACTTC	CASSLAGRRGDHEQYF
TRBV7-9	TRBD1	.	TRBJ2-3	TGTGCCAGCAGCTTAACGGGGACAGGGTTGACAGATACGCAGTATTTT	CASSLTGTGLTDTQYF
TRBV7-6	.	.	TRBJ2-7	TGTGCCAGCAGCCCCAGGGTGATAAGCGACGAGCAGTACTTC	CASSPRVISDEQYF
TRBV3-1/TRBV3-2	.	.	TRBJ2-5	TGTGCCAGCAGCCAAGACCCTAGGGGGGAGACCCAGTACTTC	CASSQDPRGETQYF
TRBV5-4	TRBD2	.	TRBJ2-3	TGTGCCAGCAGCGCGAGCGGGGGAAATACGCAGTATTTT	CASSASGGNTQYF
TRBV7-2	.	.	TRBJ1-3	TGTGCCAGCAGCTCCTACCACTCTGGAAACACCATATATTTT	CASSSYHSGNTIYF
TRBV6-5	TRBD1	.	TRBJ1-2	TGTGCCAGTGGGAGGAGGGGGCTCTATGGCTACACCTTC	CASGRRGLYGYTF
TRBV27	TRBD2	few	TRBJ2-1	TGTGCCAGCAGTACTGAGCGGGGGGGCATGAATGAGCAGTTCTTC	CASSTERGGMNEQFF
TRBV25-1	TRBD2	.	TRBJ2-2	TGTGCCAGCAGTGAAGGCGGGAGGAACACCGGGGAGCTGTTTTTT	CASSEGGRNTGELFF
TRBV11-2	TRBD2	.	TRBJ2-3	TGTGCCAGCAGCTCCATTTCTAGCGGGGACAACAGAAATACGCAGTATTTT	CASSSISSGDNRNTQYF